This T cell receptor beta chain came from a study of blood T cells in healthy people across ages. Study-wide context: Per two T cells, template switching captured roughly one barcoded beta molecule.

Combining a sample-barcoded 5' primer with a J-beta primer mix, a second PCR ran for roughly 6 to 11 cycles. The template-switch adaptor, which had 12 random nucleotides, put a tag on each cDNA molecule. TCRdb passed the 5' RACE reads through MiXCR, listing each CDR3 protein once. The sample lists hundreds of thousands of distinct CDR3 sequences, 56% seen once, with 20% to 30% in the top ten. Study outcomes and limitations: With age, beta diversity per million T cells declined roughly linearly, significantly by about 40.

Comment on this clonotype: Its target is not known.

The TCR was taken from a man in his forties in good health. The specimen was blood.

In DNA, the CDR3 is TGTGCCACCAGTGATCCCGGACAGGTAAACAATGAGCAGTTCTTC. As protein: CATSDPGQVNNEQFF. The chain couples TRBV24-1 to TRBJ2-1; 7 bases are shared with TRBD1. V shed 3 bases, J shed 5 bases, and the junction held 6 bases outside the gene matches. Germline lookup yields CDR1 KGHDR and CDR2 SFDVKD. The CDR3 consists of 15 residues.